This TCR beta chain was captured in a study of CD8+CD57+ T cells in acquired aplastic anemia. Study as a whole: Mean DNA quantity obtained from sorted CD4+ and CD8+ cells was around 3.2 ug.

The use of genomic DNA as template underpinned the TCR beta VDJ and CDR3 profiling. Via MiXCR, TCRdb re-called the reads, giving one row per CDR3 protein. The top ten clones hold about an eighth of a sample with around 200,000 distinct CDR3 sequences, roughly 50% of them seen once. Overall study findings and caveats: The study found no significant CD8+ Simpson's diversity difference between patients and controls. Both patients and controls carried the same twenty-nine CD8+ CDR3 sequences.

Patients chosen for sequencing had CD8+CD57+ cells that had expanded, as shown by flow cytometry. Every patient presented with severe acquired aplastic anemia. About this clonotype itself: As yet, its antigen is unknown.

This clonotype was obtained from a human donor with aplastic anemia. Source material: sorted CD4+, CD8+, or CD8+CD57+ T cells (not recorded which) from PBMCs.

This CDR3 reads CSARDRDLLSNQPQHF. The CDR3 coding sequence is TGCAGTGCCAGGGACAGGGACCTCCTTAGCAATCAGCCCCAGCATTTT. The V and J genes are TRBV20-1 and TRBJ1-5; 9 nucleotides match TRBD1. From germline, CDR1 is DFQATT and CDR2 SNEGSKA (reference sequence). The length of the CDR3 is 16 residues. V shed 6 bases and J 0 bases; nucleotides not matched to a gene: 9.